This entry describes one T cell receptor (beta chain). The clone's antigen remains unknown. No base-level quality is on record; no much larger clone is a single base apart. Patients with autoimmune disease history or receiving systemic immunosuppression were excluded from the trial. Peripheral blood for TCR sequencing was collected from all dose cohorts at baseline, on cycle 4 day 1, and on cycle 7 day 1. Samples were obtained from an open-label, multicenter, first-in-human phase I dose-escalation trial of ivuxolimab. Adults with locally advanced or metastatic melanoma, renal cell, hepatocellular, or head and neck squamous cell carcinoma were enrolled in the trial. CD4+ and CD8+ T cells were sorted separately from peripheral blood before TCR sequencing. Its CDR3 holds 16 amino acids, cysteine through phenylalanine. Only the CDR3 DNA is retained, 48 bases long and in frame from the first base. Deletion took 0 bases off V and 7 bases off J, with a span of 19 bases between the germline ends. From a lookup of the germline V gene, CDR1 and CDR2 are MGHRA and YSYEKL.

This specimen comes from a study of OX40 agonist ivuxolimab in advanced cancers. As for the study more broadly: Ivuxolimab was an agonistic, fully human IgG2 monoclonal antibody directed against OX40 (CD134), a costimulatory receptor. A male proportion of almost 85% and a mean age of roughly 55 years, ranging from about 23 to 90, were recorded for the dose-escalation cohort. Among the 52 dose-escalation patients, around 20 had hepatocellular carcinoma, approximately 15 melanoma, 9 renal cell carcinoma and 9 head and neck cancer. Partial responses were achieved by three dose-escalation patients, of whom one had hepatocellular carcinoma and two had cutaneous melanoma. Intravenous ivuxolimab was administered to patients every 2 weeks at six dose levels: 0.01, 0.1, 0.3, 1.5, 3 and 10 mg/kg. Patients were allowed to have had prior anti-PD-1, anti-PD-L1 or anti-CTLA-4 therapy, and around 40% of the dose-escalation patients had previously received checkpoint inhibitors. The monotherapy dose-escalation portion (N of about 57 patients) of the phase I ivuxolimab trial is reported in the paper. The purpose of peripheral TCRbeta sequencing was to test whether ivuxolimab changed TCR sequence diversity and led to clonal T-cell expansion.

Paper-wide results and their limitations: The antigen specificity of the peripheral T cells that underwent clonal expansion was not determined. After ivuxolimab, CD8+ T cells had more expanded clones than CD4+ T cells on average. At doses from 0.1 to 3.0 mg/kg, clonal expansion was seen in both CD4+ and CD8+ blood T cells between baseline and week 6. Low levels of normalized T-cell clonal expansion were also shown by some nonresponding patients. Partial responders in the 0.1-3.0 mg/kg groups had among the lowest normalized peripheral clonal expansion, especially among CD8+ T cells.

To sequence the TCRbeta CDR3 region, genomic DNA was isolated from the sorted cells. TCRbeta CDR3 regions were sequenced using the immunoSEQ Assay. TCRdb's version of the immuneACCESS table is confined to in-frame rearrangements and falls short of the full clone set. An unresolved V gene accounts for under half of the shortfall where checked; the remainder is of unknown origin. This sample gives some 54,000 clones in total; approximately 80% of them show up just once. Roughly 6.5% of the sample is held by the ten biggest clonotypes. The receptor was isolated from an adult with an advanced solid tumor such as melanoma, head and neck, liver or kidney cancer. Sample: CD4+ or CD8+ T cells sorted from blood, taken in a trial of the OX40 agonist ivuxolimab. The V and J segments used are TRBV4-1 and TRBJ2-7, with the D segment identity uncertain. The nucleotides are TGCGCCAGCAGCCAAGATCCAGTTAACGGAGCGTATGAGCAGTACTTC. It translates to CASSQDPVNGAYEQYF.